The present T cell receptor (beta chain) was sequenced within a study of cytomegalovirus exposure and HLA in healthy donors. General observations from the study: Association of 16,951 TCR beta sequences with HLA alleles was found at 0.05 false discovery rate in a later analysis. Some V segments, including TRBV6-2 and TRBV6-3, were excluded as indistinguishable. In a later analysis, productive TCRs from donors in an Asian-associated ancestry cluster reportedly carried fewer N-insertions than the cohort mean.

Points on this clone: What it binds is unknown.

The CDR3 extends over 16 amino acids. The V gene's germline CDR1 is LNHDA and CDR2 SQIVND (reference sequence). J lost 4 bases, V lost 5 bases, and 8 bases had no gene match. The PCR ran on 60 Vbeta and 13 Jbeta primers. Libraries were prepared by immunoSEQ multiplex PCR; TCRdb keeps only in-frame clonotypes and omits some of them. Among about 150,000 clones listed, roughly 83% were seen once. This sequence was found in a man aged 35-49 years in good health and CMV-seronegative. The chain has TRBV19 and TRBJ2-1; 10 bases align to TRBD2. Sequenced: PBMCs. CDR3 sequence (DNA): TGTGCCAGTAGTTCACAGCGGGGGGGAGGGTACAATGAGCAGTTCTTC. Its protein product is CASSSQRGGGYNEQFF.